A selection of T cell receptor beta chains follows, all from one sample in a study of CXCR3-negative and CXCR3-positive naive CD8 T cells. TCRdb reanalyzed the 5' RACE reads, giving one entry per CDR3 protein sequence and no DNA. Seen in this sample are approximately 41,000 distinct CDR3 sequences; the ten most common clones hold approximately 12%. Input material: memory CD8+ T cells from blood. Source of these receptors: a human donor in good health. Some clones in this sample may be carry-over from other donors' samples. The CDR3 runs from the conserved cysteine through the conserved F or W. The listing skips clone size in some rows; elsewhere it reads once, few, many or a size class.

TRBJ1-1 NA 12 TRBV5-4 CASSLMTGDSFF
TRBJ2-3 NA 16 TRBV4-3 CASSRLRDRAYNTQYF
TRBJ2-7 NA 11 TRBV28 CASSFGAEQYF
TRBJ2-5 NA 13 TRBV27 CASSFFRGETQYF
TRBJ1-2 NA 15 TRBV3-1 CASSQGSPANYGYTF
TRBJ1-1 NA 12 TRBV20-1 CSVGQGGTEAFF
TRBJ2-3 NA 14 TRBV7-2 CASSGLGEADTQYF
TRBJ1-2 NA 15 TRBV4-3 CASSQAREGAYGYTF
TRBJ2-7 NA 16 TRBV3-1 CASSQEDRGISYEQYF
TRBJ2-6 NA 20 TRBV6-2/TRBV6-3 CASTFSRADISVSGANVLTF
TRBJ2-1 NA 13 TRBV7-9 CASSFSVDNEQFF
TRBJ2-7 NA 15 TRBV20-1 CSARRLAGTTYEQYF
TRBJ2-5 NA 16 TRBV4-2 CASSQTGTSGGETQYF
TRBJ1-2 NA 13 TRBV6-6 CASSYTESYGYTF
TRBJ2-7 NA 13 TRBV20-1 CSAGGAGFIEQYF
TRBJ2-1 NA 15 TRBV5-6 CASQPTSGGYNEQFF
TRBJ1-1 NA 13 TRBV24-1 CATSVGFNTEAFF
TRBJ2-7 NA 15 TRBV14 CASSPMTGLGYEQYF
TRBJ2-5 NA 18 TRBV20-1 CSARDHTPTSGLGETQYF
TRBJ1-6 NA 15 TRBV28 CASSPGTGTASPLHF
TRBJ2-1 NA 13 TRBV27 CASSPGHNNEQFF
TRBJ2-7 NA 14 TRBV12-3/TRBV12-4 CASSFLESSYEQYF
TRBJ2-7 NA 14 TRBV7-2 CASSRSRVHDEQYF
TRBJ2-5 NA 13 TRBV7-9 CASSLVNSETQYF
TRBJ2-7 NA 14 TRBV12-3/TRBV12-4 CASSIDRSTYEQYF
TRBJ2-3 NA 11 TRBV28 CASAGGDTQYF
TRBJ2-3 NA 15 TRBV4-3 CASSQELGSPDTQYF
TRBJ2-1 NA 14 TRBV7-9 CASSLTTGKAEQFF
TRBJ2-5 NA 14 TRBV29-1 CSVDGGRIQETQYF
TRBJ2-7 NA 14 TRBV15 CATSILRQGAEQYF
TRBJ1-1 NA 11 TRBV29-1 CSVRDITEAFF
TRBJ1-1 NA 18 TRBV10-2 CASSESGPEIGSNTEAFF
TRBJ2-7 NA 14 TRBV6-2/TRBV6-3 CASGGLADFYEQYF
TRBJ2-4 NA 12 TRBV29-1 CSVEGEGNIQYF
TRBJ1-2 NA 14 TRBV12-3/TRBV12-4 CASSFRQGSSGYTF
TRBJ2-7 NA 15 TRBV29-1 CSVEVGAGDTYEQYF
TRBJ2-2 NA 12 TRBV2 CAITSGTGELFF
TRBJ2-7 NA 12 TRBV28 CASSFGGLEQYF
TRBJ2-5 NA 15 TRBV4-2 CASSQTQAGEETQYF
TRBJ2-7 NA 16 TRBV3-1 CASSQGSGRSSYEQYF
TRBJ1-6 NA 14 TRBV29-1 CSVQFRDRNSPLHF
TRBJ2-7 NA 16 TRBV7-3 CASSFGSGQGDYEQYF
TRBJ2-2 NA 17 TRBV10-3 CAIKKAPGVGSTGELFF
TRBJ2-7 NA 13 TRBV28 CASSLAGTHEQYF
TRBJ1-6 medium-sized 16 TRBV4-3 CASSQDGLSYNSPLHF
TRBJ2-3 NA 15 TRBV25-1 CASSGGGPRADTQYF